A selection of T cell receptor beta chains follows, all from one sample in a study of T cells expressing NK-cell markers. TCRdb re-analyzed the 5' RACE reads; it lists each CDR3 protein once, without DNA. The sample includes approximately 550,000 distinct CDR3 sequences. Input material: blood T cells: a sorted CD56 or NKG2C T cell subset, CD4+ or CD8+ T cells, or bulk PBMC T cells (not recorded which). The receptors here all came from a man younger than 35 in good health. CDR3s include the opening cysteine and the closing phenylalanine or tryptophan.

CASSDSGRARNEQFF | TRBJ2-1 | TRBV25-1
CSAPGGDTQYF | TRBJ2-3 | TRBV20-1
CSVGFRGGTDTQYF | TRBJ2-3 | TRBV29-1
CASSYIYRGLNTGELFF | TRBJ2-2 | TRBV6-2/TRBV6-3
CSASSVGELFF | TRBJ2-2 | TRBV20-1
CATSRDPGSGEKLFF | TRBJ1-4 | TRBV15
CASSVAGGLSGNTIYF | TRBJ1-3 | TRBV9
CASSFPRPTSGRAYEQFF | TRBJ2-1 | TRBV11-2
CASSLYWTASVEQFF | TRBJ2-1 | TRBV5-6
CASTPLHPHGDTGELFF | TRBJ2-2 | TRBV5-1
CASSLYLGSGNTIYF | TRBJ1-3 | TRBV7-2
CASSLALFSSGANVLTF | TRBJ2-6 | TRBV12-3/TRBV12-4
CASSLGGIPYEQYF | TRBJ2-7 | TRBV7-9
CASSSRTGADTDTQYF | TRBJ2-3 | TRBV12-3/TRBV12-4
CASSLRPPATNEKLFF | TRBJ1-4 | TRBV6-6
CASSPAAGRLEQYF | TRBJ2-7 | TRBV5-1
CASSSGLVARYF | TRBJ2-5 | TRBV12-3/TRBV12-4
CASGLVLGQGGVHEQFF | TRBJ2-1 | TRBV12-5
CASSYFVGGPEFF | TRBJ2-1 | TRBV6-2/TRBV6-3
CASSEGWQPSTDTQYF | TRBJ2-3 | TRBV10-2
CASSRTREEQFF | TRBJ2-1 | TRBV5-1
CASSPSGFSGQGATKNIQYF | TRBJ2-4 | TRBV6-2/TRBV6-3
CASSYLQGGYGYTF | TRBJ1-2 | TRBV6-5
CASSSQGYEQYF | TRBJ2-7 | TRBV5-1
CASSLATGGPPPYNEQFF | TRBJ2-1 | TRBV7-6
CASSPGLAGLGEQFF | TRBJ2-1 | TRBV5-1
CASSHGSIRETQYF | TRBJ2-5 | TRBV3-1
CASSYGSGIYEQYF | TRBJ2-7 | TRBV6-2/TRBV6-3
CATSSSLAAETQYF | TRBJ2-5 | TRBV15
CASSPPAGTVGSYEQYF | TRBJ2-7 | TRBV28
CASSPREGHSTGELFF | TRBJ2-2 | TRBV12-3/TRBV12-4
CASSPERGPFSGANVLTF | TRBJ2-6 | TRBV11-2
CATSRVGTGYEQFF | TRBJ2-1 | TRBV15
CASSLEAGTGGREQFF | TRBJ2-1 | TRBV5-6
CASSGGPKAQYF | TRBJ2-3 | TRBV28
CATSYPGTSGNEQFF | TRBJ2-1 | TRBV15
CASSSRVTDTQYF | TRBJ2-3 | TRBV28
CASRAFGTVNIQYF | TRBJ2-4 | TRBV12-3/TRBV12-4
CASSLTSGSYFF | TRBJ2-1 | TRBV12-3/TRBV12-4
CASSAGTVGYGYTF | TRBJ1-2 | TRBV5-4
CAIAGQGTDTQYF | TRBJ2-3 | TRBV10-3
CASRLDRGAGYEQYF | TRBJ2-7 | TRBV6-1
CAISEGGDYGYTF | TRBJ1-2 | TRBV10-3
CASSWSRNNEQFF | TRBJ2-1 | TRBV6-1
CASRGTWANTGELFF | TRBJ2-2 | TRBV12-3/TRBV12-4
CASSEQGAYNEQFF | TRBJ2-1 | TRBV11-2
CSTGRTSGRTTDTQYF | TRBJ2-3 | TRBV20-1
CASSPDRDSPLHF | TRBJ1-6 | TRBV12-3/TRBV12-4
CSVPNHTPRFYNEQFF | TRBJ2-1 | TRBV29-1
CASSYSLAGGQSEFF | TRBJ2-1 | TRBV5-6
CATSSTGGSQPQHF | TRBJ1-5 | TRBV24-1
CASSLGVSLDQETQYF | TRBJ2-5 | TRBV12-3/TRBV12-4